This record concerns one T cell receptor beta chain sequence. Sequencing was performed with immunoSEQ multiplex PCR; in TCRdb, only in-frame clones are kept and a portion is missing. Here the sample spans about 81,000 clones, 80% to 90% being singletons. After removal of 5 bases from V and 0 bases from J, the junction contained 5 bases not matched to a gene. Germline V gene sequence: CDR1 ENHRY, CDR2 SYGVKD. The CDR3 sequence is 16 residues long. The data were obtained in a study of blood T cell repertoires in COVID-19. Across the whole study: Samples representing acute and convalescent COVID-19 were sourced from the United States, Italy and Spain. The analysed material was cDNA or gDNA that came from T cells, B-cell-depleted T cells, or PBMCs.

The source is a woman of 80 years or more with acute or convalescent COVID-19. The J gene is TRBJ1-5, the V gene TRBV10-3; TRBD1 agrees at 9 bases. Sample: peripheral blood. The DNA for the CDR3 is TGTGCCATCAGTCCGGGACAGGGTATTAGCAATCAGCCCCAGCATTTT. The encoded protein is CAISPGQGISNQPQHF.